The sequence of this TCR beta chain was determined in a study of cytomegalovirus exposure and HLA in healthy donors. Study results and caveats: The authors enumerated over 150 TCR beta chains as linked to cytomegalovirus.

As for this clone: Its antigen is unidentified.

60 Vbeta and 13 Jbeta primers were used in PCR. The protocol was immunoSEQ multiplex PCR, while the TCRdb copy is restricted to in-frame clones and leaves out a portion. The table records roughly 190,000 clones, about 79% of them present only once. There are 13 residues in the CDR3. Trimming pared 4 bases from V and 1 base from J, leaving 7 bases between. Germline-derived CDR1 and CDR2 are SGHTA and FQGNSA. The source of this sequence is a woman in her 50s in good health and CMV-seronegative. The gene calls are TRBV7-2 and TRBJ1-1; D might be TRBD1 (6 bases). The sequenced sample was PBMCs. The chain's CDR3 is CASSSGQNTEAFF. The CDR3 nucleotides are TGTGCCAGCAGCTCGGGACAGAACACTGAAGCTTTCTTT.